A selection of T cell receptor beta chains follows, all from one sample in a study of CD8 T cells in ankylosing spondylitis. TCRdb recomputed calls from the 5' RACE reads with MiXCR, one row per CDR3 protein. The table records around 480,000 distinct CDR3 sequences, 17% of them present only once. Sequencing was done on a sample of blood, either unsorted or a sorted T cell fraction (not recorded which). The source is a male donor with ankylosing spondylitis. Both conserved end residues are part of each CDR3. A D gene is named only where the DNA matches it firmly. Size tells how often a clone was seen (once, few, many) or the class of an expanded clone, and some rows leave it out.

CDR3 protein: CASSPGASGANVLTF
CDR3 DNA: TGTGCCAGCAGCCCAGGGGCCTCTGGGGCCAACGTCCTGACTTTC
V gene: TRBV12-3/TRBV12-4
D gene: NA
clone size: many
J gene: TRBJ2-6

CDR3 protein: CASRPGGGYQETQYF
CDR3 DNA: TGTGCCAGCAGACCGGGGGGGGGCTACCAAGAGACCCAGTACTTC
V gene: TRBV6-1
D gene: TRBD2
clone size: few
J gene: TRBJ2-5

CDR3 protein: CSARDFTRATEAFF
CDR3 DNA: TGCAGTGCTAGAGATTTTACGAGGGCCACTGAAGCTTTCTTT
V gene: TRBV20-1
D gene: NA
clone size: few
J gene: TRBJ1-1

CDR3 protein: CSASDRDDEQFF
CDR3 DNA: TGCAGTGCTAGCGACAGGGACGATGAGCAGTTCTTC
V gene: TRBV20-1
D gene: TRBD1
clone size: NA
J gene: TRBJ2-1

CDR3 protein: CASSQRGVSGGALGTDTQYF
CDR3 DNA: TGCGCCAGCAGCCAAAGGGGGGTTAGCGGGGGGGCCTTGGGCACAGATACGCAGTATTTT
V gene: TRBV4-1
D gene: TRBD2
clone size: few
J gene: TRBJ2-3

CDR3 protein: CASSPRTSGSSDEQFF
CDR3 DNA: TGTGCCAGCAGCCCCCGGACTAGCGGGAGTAGCGATGAGCAGTTCTTC
V gene: TRBV6-2/TRBV6-3
D gene: TRBD2
clone size: NA
J gene: TRBJ2-1

CDR3 protein: CASSQYPGPNEKLFF
CDR3 DNA: TGTGCCAGCAGCCAATATCCGGGCCCTAATGAAAAACTGTTTTTT
V gene: TRBV4-2
D gene: NA
clone size: NA
J gene: TRBJ1-4

CDR3 protein: CASSLRGKDEKLFF
CDR3 DNA: TGTGCCAGCAGTCTCAGGGGTAAGGATGAAAAACTGTTTTTT
V gene: TRBV28
D gene: NA
clone size: few
J gene: TRBJ1-4

CDR3 protein: CASSYSEGATTQYF
CDR3 DNA: TGTGCCAGCAGTTACTCGGAGGGAGCGACAACGCAGTATTTT
V gene: TRBV6-5
D gene: NA
clone size: many
J gene: TRBJ2-3

CDR3 protein: CASSQLGGGNTEAFF
CDR3 DNA: TGTGCCAGCAGCCAACTGGGGGGCGGGAACACTGAAGCTTTCTTT
V gene: TRBV3-1
D gene: NA
clone size: NA
J gene: TRBJ1-1